The 16 T cell receptor beta chains below were found in one sample sequenced in a study of memory CD4+ T cells and cytomegalovirus serostatus. Single viable CD3+CD4+CD8-CD45RO+ cells were sorted as the memory CD4+ T cells. Generated by immunoSEQ multiplex PCR, the TCRdb table keeps only in-frame clones and is missing some. The data contain 50,000 to 75,000 clones, around 86% of them singletons. Source material: memory CD4+ T cells from blood. These receptors were taken from an adult in good health and CMV-seronegative.

The rearrangement uses TRBV13 and TRBJ1-5; TRBD1 matches at 10 bases. The CDR3 covers 16 residues. Germline-derived CDR1 and CDR2 are PRHDT and FYEKMQ (reference sequence). V lost 5 bases, J lost 6 bases, and 10 bases stayed unmatched. CDR3 in amino acids: CASSARGQGHGQPQHF. The CDR3 region has the DNA TGTGCCAGCAGCGCCCGGGGACAGGGGCATGGTCAGCCCCAGCATTTT.

This clone was seen just once. The V gene is TRBV7-2, the J gene TRBJ1-6; possible D gene TRBD1, 6 bases. This CDR3 has 16 amino acids. V lost 5 bases, J lost 5 bases, and 16 bases lay in between. CDR1 and CDR2 from the germline V gene are SGHTA and FQGNSA. CDR3: CASSRQRGGHNSPLHF. CDR3 coding DNA: TGTGCCAGCAGCCGGCAGAGGGGGGGGCATAATTCACCCCTCCACTTT.

The gene calls are TRBV5-8 and TRBJ2-3; no clear D. This CDR3 region has 12 residues. Trimming left V 0 bases short and J 7 bases short, with 6 bases between. Germline V lookup: CDR1 SGHTS, CDR2 YDEGEE. CDR3: CASSLATNTQYF. As DNA, the CDR3 is TGTGCCAGCAGCTTGGCGACAAATACGCAGTATTTT. Full variable domain (outside the CDR3, taken from reference TRBV5-8 and TRBJ2-3): EAGVTQSPTHLIKTRGQQATLRCSPISGHTSVYWYQQALGLGLQFLLWYDEGEERNRGNFPPRFSGRQFPNYSSELNVNALELEDSALYLCASSLATNTQYFGPGTRLTVL.

The genes are TRBV2 and TRBJ2-1; 8 bases map to TRBD2. Losses at the gene ends were 5 bases for V and 7 bases for J; bases not matched to a gene: 10. This CDR3 spans 15 amino acids. CDR1 is SNHLY and CDR2 is FYNNEI in the germline V gene. CDR3 in DNA: TGTGCCAGCAGTCGCGAGACTAGCGTGGGTAATGAGCAGTTCTTC. Translated: CASSRETSVGNEQFF.

V and J are TRBV5-8 and TRBJ1-1; the D gene is possibly TRBD1 (5 bases). Germline CDR1 and CDR2: SGHTS and YDEGEE. This CDR3 comprises 20 residues. Trimming removed 0 bases from V and 2 bases from J, with 26 bases in between. This CDR3 reads CASSLVGSRDRWVFNTEAFF. DNA for the CDR3: TGTGCCAGCAGCTTGGTTGGGTCCAGGGATCGCTGGGTCTTTAACACTGAAGCTTTCTTT.

V gene TRBV19 combines with J gene TRBJ1-1; D gene ambiguous. The V and J ends lost 6 bases and 4 bases respectively, with 18 bases between them. The germline CDR1 and CDR2 sequences are LNHDA and SQIVND (reference sequence). The CDR3 contains 15 residues. Written as DNA, the CDR3 is TGTGCCAGTAGCCAACCGACACCCGAAGGCACTGAAGCTTTCTTT. Amino acids: CASSQPTPEGTEAFF.

This chain uses TRBV19 with TRBJ2-2, with 11 nucleotides matching TRBD1. Germline CDR1 and CDR2: LNHDA and SQIVND (reference sequence). The CDR3 covers 17 residues. The V gene end was trimmed by 6 bases and the J gene end by 7 bases; junction bases not matched to a gene: 13. CDR3 region: CASRQSGQGAFGGELFF. CDR3 nucleotides: TGTGCCAGTAGACAAAGCGGACAGGGGGCATTTGGCGGGGAGCTGTTTTTT.

This chain joins TRBV29-1 and TRBJ1-5; TRBD1 is a possible D gene (6 bases). Germline V gene sequence: CDR1 SQVTM, CDR2 ANQGSEA. The CDR3 has 13 amino acids. V was shortened by 5 bases and J by 3 bases, with 11 bases between the two germline ends. The CDR3 bases are TGCAGCGTTCAGAGGGGGAACAATCAGCCCCAGCATTTT. Protein: CSVQRGNNQPQHF.

The rearrangement links TRBV29-1 to TRBJ1-2; maybe TRBD1 (6 bases). Germline V gene sequence: CDR1 SQVTM, CDR2 ANQGSEA. The V end was cut by 4 bases, the J end by 8 bases, with 14 bases between. The CDR3 consists of 12 residues. DNA of the CDR3: TGCAGCGTTGGGCAGGGGAATATGGGCTACACCTTC. Protein product: CSVGQGNMGYTF.

This clone appeared a single time. The gene calls are TRBV4-2 and TRBJ2-6; 8 positions match TRBD2. Trimming at V came to 1 base and at J to 2 bases, leaving 1 base not matched to a gene. This CDR3 comprises 16 residues. Germline V gene sequence: CDR1 LGHNA, CDR2 YNFKEQ. DNA for the CDR3: TGTGCCAGCAGCCAAGCGGGGGGGCCTGGGGCCAACGTCCTGACTTTC. Its translation: CASSQAGGPGANVLTF.

This clone is a singleton in its sample. The J gene is TRBJ1-1, the V gene TRBV27, with TRBD1 matching 8 bases. Unmatched junction bases numbered 2, after V lost 1 base and J lost 1 base. The CDR3 runs 15 residues. CDR1 is MNHEY and CDR2 is SMNVEV in the germline V gene (reference sequence). The CDR3 DNA reads as TGTGCCAGCAGTTTATATGGGACAGGGAACACTGAAGCTTTCTTT. Protein: CASSLYGTGNTEAFF.

This sequence joins TRBV7-9 and TRBJ2-1; 10 bases align to TRBD2. The germline gives CDR1 SEHNR, CDR2 FQNEAQ (reference sequence). The V and J ends lost 2 bases and 5 bases, in that order; junction bases with no gene match: 12. CDR3 length equals 18 residues. The CDR3 region has the DNA TGTGCCAGCAGCTTACCCCCCCGGCTAGCGGGGGCCCACAATGAGCAGTTCTTC. As protein: CASSLPPRLAGAHNEQFF. The full variable domain, its missing parts supplied by reference TRBV7-9 and TRBJ2-1, is DTGVSQNPRHKITKRGQNVTFRCDPISEHNRLYWYRQTLGQGPEFLTYFQNEAQLEKSRLLSDRFSAERPKGSFSTLEIQRTEQGDSAMYLCASSLPPRLAGAHNEQFFGPGTRLTVL.

This clone was counted once. The genes are TRBV5-4 and TRBJ1-2, with D maybe TRBD1 (6 bases). The V end lost 0 bases, the J end lost 4 bases, and 13 bases lay between the germline ends. Per germline, CDR1 SGHNT and CDR2 YYREEE (reference sequence). This CDR3 has 15 amino acids. CDR3 coding DNA: TGTGCCAGCAGCTTGGCCGCCGGGGGCGGCTATGGCTACACCTTC. It yields the protein CASSLAAGGGYGYTF. Looking up the rest from reference TRBV5-4 and TRBJ1-2 gives the full variable domain: ETGVTQSPTHLIKTRGQQVTLRCSSQSGHNTVSWYQQALGQGPQFIFQYYREEENGRGNFPPRFSGLQFPNYSSELNVNALELDDSALYLCASSLAAGGGYGYTFGSGTRLTVV.

V is TRBV28 and J is TRBJ1-6; D gene unclear. The CDR3 covers 13 residues. Trimming took 7 bases from V and 9 from J, leaving 13 bases between them. Germline V gene data show CDR1 as MDHEN and CDR2 as SYDVKM. As DNA, the CDR3 is TGTGCCAGCATGTCCACCGCGGGTTCACCCCTCCACTTT. This codes for CASMSTAGSPLHF.

The rearrangement uses TRBV13 and TRBJ2-4; D could derive from TRBD1 or TRBD2 (6 bases each). The CDR3 is 16 residues long. CDR1 PRHDT and CDR2 FYEKMQ come from the germline V gene (reference sequence). V gave up 5 bases and J gave up 0 bases, with 14 bases separating them. The CDR3 DNA sequence: TGTGCCAGCAGCCCAAGGGGGGTCCCAGCCAAAAACATTCAGTACTTC. Translation: CASSPRGVPAKNIQYF.

V is TRBV19 and J is TRBJ2-7, with TRBD2 identical over 7 bases. Germline assignment: CDR1 LNHDA and CDR2 SQIVND (reference sequence). CDR3 size: 15 residues. V lost 3 bases and J lost 0; bases outside the gene matches: 5. Written as DNA, the CDR3 is TGTGCCAGTAGTATGGCTAGCGGAAGCTCCTACGAGCAGTACTTC. This gives the protein CASSMASGSSYEQYF.